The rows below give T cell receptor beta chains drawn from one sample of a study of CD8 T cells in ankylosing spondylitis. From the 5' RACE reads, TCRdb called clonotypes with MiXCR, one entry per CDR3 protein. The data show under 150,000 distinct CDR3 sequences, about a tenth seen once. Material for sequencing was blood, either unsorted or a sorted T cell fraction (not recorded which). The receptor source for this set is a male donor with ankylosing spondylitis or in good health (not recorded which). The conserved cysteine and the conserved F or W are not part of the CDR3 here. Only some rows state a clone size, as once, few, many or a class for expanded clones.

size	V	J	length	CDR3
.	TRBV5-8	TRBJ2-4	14	ASSLAGVDTKNIQY
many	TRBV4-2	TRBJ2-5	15	ASSQVVASGRQETQY
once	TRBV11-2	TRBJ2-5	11	ASSSSSQETQY
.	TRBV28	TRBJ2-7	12	ASSFATSGRAWY
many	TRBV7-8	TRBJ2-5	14	ASSFRVLAGVETQY
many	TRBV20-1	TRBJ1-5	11	SARGGRNQPQH
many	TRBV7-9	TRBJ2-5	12	ASSTTGSRETQY
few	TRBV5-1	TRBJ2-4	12	ASSLGGWVDIQY
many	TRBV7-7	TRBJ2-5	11	ASSSSGLETQY
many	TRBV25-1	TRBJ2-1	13	ASLPSGSSYNEQF
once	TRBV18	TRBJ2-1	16	ASSPGLADEGPYNEQF
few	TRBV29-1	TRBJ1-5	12	SVGTGEGNQPQH
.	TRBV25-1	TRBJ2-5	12	ASSEFRGRETQY
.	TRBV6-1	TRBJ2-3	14	ATTRAIAGVIDTQY
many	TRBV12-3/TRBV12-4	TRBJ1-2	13	ASSPTGTPNYGYT
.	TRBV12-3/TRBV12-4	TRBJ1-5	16	ASSSDLGAEYSNQPQH
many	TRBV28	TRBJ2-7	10	ASRDSSGPRY
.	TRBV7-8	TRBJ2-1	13	ASSLLSGLAQEQF
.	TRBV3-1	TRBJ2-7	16	ASSPHRRASLSSYEQY
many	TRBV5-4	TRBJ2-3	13	ASSLGPSGADTQY
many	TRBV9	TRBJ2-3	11	ASSALRRDTQY
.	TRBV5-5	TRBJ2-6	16	ASSGAGYPPSGANVLT
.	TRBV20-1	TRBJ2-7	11	SATGFRTYEQY
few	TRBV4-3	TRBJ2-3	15	ASSQGLDRGRADTQY
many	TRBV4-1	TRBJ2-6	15	ASSHQLWTGAANVLT
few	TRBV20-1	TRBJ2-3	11	SARDESTDTQY
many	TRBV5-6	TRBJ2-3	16	ASSFGRVFRSSTDTQY
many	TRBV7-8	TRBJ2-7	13	ASSPRQGVIYEQY
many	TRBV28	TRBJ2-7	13	ASRYSGRASYEQY
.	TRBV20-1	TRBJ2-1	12	SALSPGGSNEQF
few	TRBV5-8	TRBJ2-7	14	ASSTVETESPYEQY
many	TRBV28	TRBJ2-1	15	ASSLNLGAGVRNEQF
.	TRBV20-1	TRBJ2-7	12	SASQQGNSYEQY
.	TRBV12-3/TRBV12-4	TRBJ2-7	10	ASTPGYYEQY
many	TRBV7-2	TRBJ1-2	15	ASSLVGPGTGVAGYT
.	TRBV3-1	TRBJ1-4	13	ASSARQGVGEKLF
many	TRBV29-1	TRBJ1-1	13	SVLVSARTNTEAF
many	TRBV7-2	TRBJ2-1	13	ASSLPGLNYNEQF
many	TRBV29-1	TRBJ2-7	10	SVLAGVYEQY
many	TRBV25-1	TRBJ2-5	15	ASSEGAVPRGPETQY
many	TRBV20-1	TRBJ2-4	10	SAPDNNNIQY